This T cell receptor (beta chain) was sequenced in a study of human T cells and chemical hapten exposure. In the study overall: Patch tests put 0.01% DPC on the upper back, read at 6 days.

Germline V gives CDR1 SSHAT, CDR2 FNYEAQ (reference sequence). This CDR3 is 14 amino acids long. As to time point: patch test 2, 6 weeks after DPC sensitization. Treatment defined: therapeutic diphenylcyclopropenone sensitization with weekly scalp DPC. Study-level results: Given that the donors had alopecia, their immune response may differ from that seen in healthy people.

In the source study's methods: Sample TCR totals centred on a median of approximately 100,000, ranging about 20,000 to 700,000. In TCRdb, the RACE reads were re-called with MiXCR into one record per CDR3 protein. TCRdb's processing, not the study's, gives the V and J calls here. The table includes a few hundred thousand distinct CDR3 sequences, nearly 6.5% detected once. A note on this clonotype: Its antigen is as yet unknown. Relative to the germline gene, one junction end is altered; a read error may explain this.

This receptor was identified in a young woman with alopecia areata. Some clones in this sample may be carry-over from other donors' samples. Sequencing was performed on whole blood, taken in connection with sensitization to the hapten diphenylcyclopropenone (DPC). This chain links TRBV7-7 with TRBJ2-7; possible D gene TRBD2, 6 bases. CDR3 DNA sequence: TGTGCTAGCAGCTTGAACGGAGGGTCCGTCGAGCAGTACTTC. Translating gives CASSLNGGSVEQYF.